The rows below give T cell receptor beta chains drawn from one sample of a study of blood T cell repertoires in COVID-19. TCRdb keeps only in-frame clones here, not all; method: immunoSEQ multiplex PCR. The sample records 98,000 or so clones, more than 70% being singletons. Sequencing was performed on peripheral blood. The receptors derive from a woman aged 55-69 years in a cohort sampled during active or convalescent COVID-19. Both conserved end residues are part of each CDR3. D genes are given only for firm matches. Clone size, where shown, is once, few, many, or a class for clones that have expanded.

TRBJ1-1 | - | - | 14 | TRBV28 | TGTGCCAGCACCCTCTCGGGGGGCCACACTGAAGCTTTCTTT | CASTLSGGHTEAFF
TRBJ2-7 | many | - | 13 | TRBV9 | TGTGCCAGCAGCGTGCAGGGCTTGGGCGAGCAGTACTTC | CASSVQGLGEQYF
TRBJ1-2 | once | - | 17 | TRBV21-1 | TGTGCCAGCAGCGAAATGACAAACCGGGACAGGGACTATGGCTACACCTTC | CASSEMTNRDRDYGYTF
TRBJ2-1 | - | - | 14 | TRBV7-2 | TGTGCCAGCAGCTTGGGCAGCTCCTACAATGAGCAGTTCTTC | CASSLGSSYNEQFF
TRBJ2-3 | once | TRBD1 | 19 | TRBV3-1/TRBV3-2 | TGTGCCAGCAGCCAAGATCACCTCCTAGGGACAGGGGTCACAGATACGCAGTATTTT | CASSQDHLLGTGVTDTQYF
TRBJ1-1 | - | TRBD1 | 14 | TRBV13 | TGTGCCAGCAGTGACAGGGGATGGAACACTGAAGCTTTCTTT | CASSDRGWNTEAFF
TRBJ2-5 | - | TRBD2 | 18 | TRBV5-1 | TGCGCCAGCAGCTCAACCCCCGTTAGCGGGAGATTAGCAGAGACCCAGTACTTC | CASSSTPVSGRLAETQYF
TRBJ2-1 | - | TRBD2 | 16 | TRBV9 | TGTGCCAGCAGCATATTGACTAGCGGGAGTTACAATGAGCAGTTCTTC | CASSILTSGSYNEQFF
TRBJ1-4 | - | - | 16 | TRBV5-1 | TGCGCCAGCAGCTTCAGGGTAGGGGCAACTAATGAAAAACTGTTTTTT | CASSFRVGATNEKLFF
TRBJ2-7 | - | - | 13 | TRBV29-1 | TGCAGCGTTGTAATGGAGGGCTCCTACGAGCAGTACTTC | CSVVMEGSYEQYF
TRBJ1-1 | - | - | 13 | TRBV18 | TGTGCCAGCGGACACAGGGTAAGCGCTGAAGCTTTCTTT | CASGHRVSAEAFF
TRBJ1-2 | - | - | 15 | TRBV28 | TGTGCCAGCAGTTTAAGTGGGCAGTATCTCTATGGCTACACCTTC | CASSLSGQYLYGYTF
TRBJ2-2 | - | TRBD1 | 17 | TRBV18 | TGTGCCAGCTCACCATGGCGACAGGGACCTGGCACCGGGGAGCTGTTTTTT | CASSPWRQGPGTGELFF
TRBJ1-1 | once | TRBD1 | 14 | TRBV3-1/TRBV3-2 | TGTGCCAGCAGCCACCGGACAGGCGTGACTGAAGCTTTCTTT | CASSHRTGVTEAFF
TRBJ2-3 | - | - | 14 | TRBV6-5 | TGTGCCAGCAGTACGACGGGGGGCACAGATACGCAGTATTTT | CASSTTGGTDTQYF
TRBJ2-1 | - | - | 14 | TRBV11-2 | TGTGCCAGCAGCTTACGACGGGGGAACAATGAGCAGTTCTTC | CASSLRRGNNEQFF
TRBJ2-3 | - | TRBD2 | 16 | TRBV27 | TGTGCCAGCAGTCCTCGAGCGGGAGGGCCCTCCGATACGCAGTATTTT | CASSPRAGGPSDTQYF
TRBJ1-1 | - | - | 16 | TRBV7-6 | TGTGCCAGCAGCCTCCTCGCCGGGACAACGAACACTGAAGCTTTCTTT | CASSLLAGTTNTEAFF
TRBJ1-1 | few | - | 13 | TRBV9 | TGTGCCAGCAGCGTAGTCACGGCGGATGAAGCTTTCTTT | CASSVVTADEAFF
TRBJ1-2 | once | - | 14 | TRBV7-2 | TGTGCCAGCAGCTTAGTAGGCCGGGACTATGGCTACACCTTC | CASSLVGRDYGYTF
TRBJ1-2 | - | - | 14 | TRBV28 | TGTGCCAGCAGTTTACCTGGACAGAACTATGGCTACACCTTC | CASSLPGQNYGYTF
TRBJ1-5 | - | TRBD1 | 14 | TRBV20-1 | TGCAGTGCTAGTCGGGACAGTAACAATCAGCCCCAGCATTTT | CSASRDSNNQPQHF
TRBJ2-3 | - | TRBD2 | 17 | TRBV25-1 | TGTGCCAGCAGTGAAAAGTTAGCGGGACCTAGCACAGATACGCAGTATTTT | CASSEKLAGPSTDTQYF
TRBJ2-1 | few | - | 12 | TRBV7-3 | TGTGCCAGCAGCTCCGGGAACAATGAGCAGTTCTTC | CASSSGNNEQFF
TRBJ1-3 | - | TRBD1 | 16 | TRBV9 | TGTGCCAGCAGCGTGGGGGGACAGGGGGCTGGAAACACCATATATTTT | CASSVGGQGAGNTIYF